The 20 T cell receptor beta chains below come from one sample, sequenced in a study of T cells in Graves' hyperthyroidism and ophthalmopathy. TCR beta CDR3 regions were amplified from RNA. An initial round of RT-PCR targeting the TCR CDR3 relied on the HTBI primer set. TCRdb reprocessed the multiplex PCR reads via MiXCR and lists one record per CDR3 protein. Of approximately 520,000 distinct CDR3 sequences in the sample, less than 25% were seen once. The sequenced material came from blood. The receptors originated from a woman in her thirties with Graves' ophthalmopathy.

V usage is TRBV6-1 and J usage is TRBJ2-2, with D possibly matching TRBD2 (5 bases). Germline lookup yields CDR1 MNHNS and CDR2 SASEGT. Trimming took off 6 bases at V and 0 bases at J, with 11 bases between the two ends. This CDR3 region has 15 residues. CDR3 sequence: CASSTRGSNTGELFF. CDR3 bases: TGTGCCAGCAGCACACGGGGTTCGAACACCGGGGAGCTGTTTTTT.

The chain joins TRBV28 to TRBJ1-2; no definite D call. V lost 1 base and J lost 5, with 26 bases in between. Per germline, CDR1 MDHEN and CDR2 SYDVKM. The CDR3 is 19 amino acids. The CDR3 is CASSLFNFGLAPEKYGYTF. The CDR3 DNA follows: TGTGCCAGCAGTTTATTTAACTTCGGCTTGGCCCCGGAAAAGTATGGCTACACCTTC.

This clonotype appeared many times. In DNA form, the CDR3 reads TGTGCCAGCAGTTACTCCAGGGACCGCGGGGGAGAGACCCAGTACTTC. This encodes CASSYSRDRGGETQYF. V and J are TRBV6-5 and TRBJ2-5; TRBD2 matches at 7 bases. With 0 bases clipped from V and 4 bases from J, the junction kept 8 bases outside the gene matches. The length of the CDR3 is 16 residues. Germline lookup yields CDR1 MNHEY and CDR2 SVGAGI.

This clonotype was observed at least ten times. The J gene is TRBJ2-7, the V gene TRBV20-1; no reliable D call. The CDR3 has 13 residues. V lost 2 bases to trimming and J lost 3 bases, with 11 bases between them. From germline, CDR1 is DFQATT and CDR2 SNEGSKA (reference sequence). CDR3 loop: CSARSKEIYEQYF. DNA for the CDR3: TGCAGTGCTAGATCCAAGGAAATCTACGAGCAGTACTTC.

The rearrangement joins TRBV28 to TRBJ2-7, with 9 bases aligning to TRBD1. Trimming took 4 bases from V and 5 from J; bases not matched to a gene: 9. This CDR3 has 15 residues. Germline V gene data show CDR1 as MDHEN and CDR2 as SYDVKM. The CDR3, as DNA: TGTGCCAGCAGTTCCATCGGGACAGGGATCCACGAGCAGTACTTC. Translation: CASSSIGTGIHEQYF.

In this sample, this clonotype turned up many times. V is TRBV19 and J is TRBJ1-2, with D possibly being TRBD1 (5 bases). V was pared by 10 bases and J by 5 bases, with 17 bases between. The length of the CDR3 is 13 residues. Germline V CDR1 and CDR2: LNHDA, SQIVND (reference sequence). CDR3 in amino acids: CATRPGGRYGYTF. The CDR3 nucleotides read TGTGCCACTCGCCCGGGGGGTCGGTATGGCTACACCTTC.

The genes are TRBV6-5 and TRBJ2-2; TRBD1 is a possible D gene (5 bases). The CDR3 runs to 16 residues. Germline CDR1 and CDR2: MNHEY and SVGAGI. V gave up 2 bases and J gave up 0 bases, with 10 bases separating them. DNA for the CDR3: TGTGCCAGCAGTTACGCAGGGTTTTCGAACACCGGGGAGCTGTTTTTT. It yields the protein CASSYAGFSNTGELFF.

V usage is TRBV6-1 and J usage is TRBJ1-2; TRBD1 is a possible D gene (6 bases). Germline CDR1 MNHNS, CDR2 SASEGT. V lost 6 bases and J lost 2, with 16 bases in between. The CDR3 has 15 amino acids. This CDR3 is CASRHYREGNYGYTF. CDR3 coding DNA: TGTGCCAGCAGGCATTACAGGGAAGGGAACTATGGCTACACCTTC.

This clonotype has a count of ten or more. CDR3 DNA sequence: TGTGCCAGCAGTTCCAACCAGGGGTATAGCAATCAGCCCCAGCATTTT. Protein sequence: CASSSNQGYSNQPQHF. The rearrangement uses TRBV6-2 or TRBV6-3 and TRBJ1-5; D might be TRBD1 (6 bases). CDR1 is MNHEY, CDR2 SVGEGT, per germline. CDR3 length: 16 amino acids. V lost 4 bases, J lost 0 bases, and 13 bases lay in between.

This clonotype showed up many times. The chain carries TRBV19 and TRBJ2-7, with D hard to call. This CDR3 region has 15 residues. Germline V gives CDR1 LNHDA, CDR2 SQIVND (reference sequence). Trimming cost V 1 base and J 0 bases, with 10 bases left between them. The CDR3 bases are TGTGCCAGTAGTATAGCTTGGGGTAGCTCCTACGAGCAGTACTTC. This encodes CASSIAWGSSYEQYF.

This clonotype was seen repeatedly, ten times or more. The chain uses TRBV25-1 and TRBJ2-5, with D possibly matching TRBD1 (5 bases). Between the trimmed V and J ends, which lost 7 bases and 1 base, there was a span of 19 bases. Germline V lookup: CDR1 MGHDK, CDR2 SYGVNS. The CDR3 is made up of 16 amino acids. The CDR3 DNA is TGTGCCAGCAAGGCTGGGGCAGGTAGGGTCCAAGAGACCCAGTACTTC. Translated, it gives CASKAGAGRVQETQYF.

V and J are TRBV11-2 and TRBJ2-5; TRBD2 is a possible D gene (6 bases). CDR1 SGHAT and CDR2 FQNNGV come from the germline V gene. This CDR3 spans 14 amino acids. Trimming removed 7 bases from V and 2 bases from J, with 14 bases in between. The CDR3 DNA follows: TGTGCCAGCACCCACCCCCGGGGGCAAGAGACCCAGTACTTC. Amino acid sequence: CASTHPRGQETQYF.

Here the CDR3 DNA reads TGCAGTGCTAGTCCAGGGTGGCGAACTGAAGCTTTCTTT. It encodes CSASPGWRTEAFF. The chain recombines TRBV20-1 with TRBJ1-1, with TRBD1 as a possible D gene (5 bases). The germline gives CDR1 DFQATT, CDR2 SNEGSKA (reference sequence). The CDR3 has 13 amino acids. Trimming stripped 3 bases from V and 5 bases from J, with 13 bases between.

At least ten counts were recorded for this clonotype. This rearrangement joins TRBV30 to TRBJ1-2; D gene unclear. Germline V gene data show CDR1 as GTSNPN and CDR2 as SVGIG (reference sequence). The CDR3 runs to 13 residues. V was clipped by 2 bases and J by 8 bases, with 15 bases between them. CDR3 sequence (DNA): TGTGCCTGGAGTACTGGTCGGTTGGGGGGCTACACCTTC. It translates to CAWSTGRLGGYTF.

This clonotype was seen a few times. This chain's CDR3 is CASRGLKDMGYGYTF. The DNA of the CDR3 is TGTGCCAGCAGGGGGCTAAAGGACATGGGCTATGGCTACACCTTC. The V call is TRBV2, the J call TRBJ1-2, with D possibly matching TRBD1 (5 bases). V was pared by 6 bases and J by 4 bases, with 18 bases between. The CDR3 runs to 15 residues. Germline loops: CDR1 SNHLY, CDR2 FYNNEI.

This clonotype was seen repeatedly, ten times or more. The genes are TRBV7-9 and TRBJ1-1; TRBD1 matches 9 bases. V shed 7 bases, J shed 11 bases, and the junction held 11 bases outside the gene matches. The CDR3 totals 13 residues. Germline CDR1 and CDR2: SEHNR and FQNEAQ (reference sequence). The CDR3 nucleotides read TGTGCCAGCAAGGGTCGGGGACAGGGAGAGGCTTTCTTT. It is translated as CASKGRGQGEAFF.

This clonotype showed up many times. The chain uses TRBV6-5 and TRBJ1-1, with no clear D. The CDR3 contains 13 residues. V gave up 2 bases and J gave up 10 bases, with 14 bases separating them. The germline gives CDR1 MNHEY, CDR2 SVGAGI. This CDR3 reads CASSYLGPEGAFF. The CDR3 nucleotides read TGTGCCAGCAGTTACCTGGGTCCTGAGGGAGCTTTCTTT.

In its sample, this clonotype was seen many times. The CDR3 sequence: CASSEWDRQETQYF. CDR3 nucleotide sequence: TGTGCCAGCAGCGAATGGGACAGACAAGAGACCCAGTACTTC. This sequence joins TRBV7-9 and TRBJ2-5; the match to TRBD1 covers 7 bases. This CDR3 has 14 amino acids. The germline gives CDR1 SEHNR, CDR2 FQNEAQ (reference sequence). J gave up 2 bases and V 5 bases, and 5 bases lay outside the gene matches.

The chain joins TRBV20-1 to TRBJ2-2, with 7 bases matching TRBD1. V lost 2 bases and J lost 3; bases outside the gene matches: 6. Germline CDR1 DFQATT, CDR2 SNEGSKA (reference sequence). The CDR3 consists of 15 residues. CDR3 residues: CSARQGGRDTGELFF. The DNA for the CDR3 is TGCAGTGCTAGACAAGGGGGCCGGGACACCGGGGAGCTGTTTTTT.

In this sample, this clonotype turned up many times. The V call is TRBV6-2 or TRBV6-3, the J call TRBJ1-2; 11 nucleotides align to TRBD1. CDR3 size: 17 residues. Germline assignment: CDR1 MNHEY and CDR2 SVGEGT. V trimming: 5 bases; J trimming: 0 bases; junction bases outside the gene matches: 8. The CDR3 is CASSPGQGASANYGYTF. The CDR3 DNA reads as TGTGCCAGCAGTCCCGGACAGGGGGCTTCAGCTAACTATGGCTACACCTTC.